These 17 T cell receptor beta chains were all obtained from the same sample, sequenced in a study of Graves' ophthalmopathy and Graves' hyperthyroidism. Amplified TCR beta CDR3 regions were obtained using RNA transcripts as template. First-round RT-PCR with HTBI primers preceded a second-round multiplex PCR. TCRdb re-called the multiplex PCR reads through MiXCR, storing one row per CDR3 protein. The data hold about 700,000 distinct CDR3 sequences, with 40% observed a single time. What was sequenced was peripheral blood. The receptor set was obtained from an adult man with Graves' ophthalmopathy.

Many counts were recorded for this clonotype. The chain links TRBV29-1 to TRBJ1-1, with 7 bases lining up with TRBD1. The length of the CDR3 is 11 residues. CDR1 and CDR2 (germline): SQVTM, ANQGSEA. V lost 5 bases to trimming and J lost 6 bases; unmatched junction nucleotides: 3. This chain's CDR3 is CSVLQGPEAFF. In DNA form, the CDR3 reads TGCAGCGTTCTACAGGGGCCTGAAGCTTTCTTT. Drawing the rest from reference TRBV29-1 and TRBJ1-1, the complete variable domain is SAVISQKPSRDICQRGTSLTIQCQVDSQVTMMFWYRQQPGQSLTLIATANQGSEATYESGFVIDKFPISRPNLTFSTLTVSNMSPEDSSIYLCSVLQGPEAFFGQGTRLTVV.

This clonotype turned up a few times. The CDR3 protein is CASSLGTVGDEQYF. CDR3 sequence (DNA): TGTGCCAGCTCACTAGGGACCGTCGGGGACGAGCAGTACTTC. The chain employs TRBV18 and TRBJ2-7; TRBD1 or TRBD2 may be the D gene (5 bases each). This CDR3 is built from 14 residues. The V gene lost 4 bases and the J gene lost 5 bases, with 15 bases spanning the gap. Per the germline V gene, CDR1 is KGHSH and CDR2 is LQKENI.

Only a few counts were recorded for this clonotype. V is TRBV11-1 and J is TRBJ2-5; TRBD2 agrees at 8 bases. Trimming took 3 bases from V and 5 from J; bases not matched to a gene: 5. The CDR3 consists of 14 residues. CDR1 is SGHAT and CDR2 is FQDESV in the germline V gene (reference sequence). The CDR3 nucleotides are TGTGCCAGCAGCTTCGGGACTAGTGGCGAGACCCAGTACTTC. Its protein product is CASSFGTSGETQYF.

This chain joins TRBV20-1 and TRBJ1-5; possible D gene TRBD1, 6 bases. Germline values: CDR1 DFQATT, CDR2 SNEGSKA (reference sequence). The CDR3 is 13 residues long. The V end lost 3 bases, the J end lost 5 bases, and 11 bases lay between the germline ends. For the CDR3, the DNA is TGCAGTGCTAGCGCAGGGGCGGATCAGCCCCAGCATTTT. Translation: CSASAGADQPQHF.

The rearrangement joins TRBV5-5 to TRBJ1-5; D remains ambiguous. The CDR3 is 13 amino acids. The ends were cut back, 0 bases at V and 5 bases at J, with 6 bases in the middle. Germline loops: CDR1 SGHKS, CDR2 YYEKEE (reference sequence). The CDR3 DNA is TGTGCCAGCAGCTTGGGACAATATCAGCCCCAGCATTTT. This codes for CASSLGQYQPQHF.

V and J are TRBV7-2 and TRBJ1-6; 7 nucleotides match TRBD1. The CDR3 spans 16 residues. CDR1 is SGHTA and CDR2 is FQGNSA in the germline V gene. The V segment lost 6 bases and the J segment 2 bases; nucleotides outside the gene matches: 7. In nucleotides, the CDR3 is TGTGCCAGCAGGAAGGGACAGAAAACCTATAATTCACCCCTCCACTTT. This translates into CASRKGQKTYNSPLHF. Variable domain in full (rest from reference TRBV7-2 and TRBJ1-6): GAGVSQSPSNKVTEKGKDVELRCDPISGHTALYWYRQSLGQGLEFLIYFQGNSAPDKSGLPSDRFSAERTGGSVSTLTIQRTQQEDSAVYLCASRKGQKTYNSPLHFGNGTRLTVT.

This clonotype occurred a few times. The chain links TRBV19 to TRBJ1-5, with TRBD1 identical over 7 bases. The CDR3 loop spans 14 amino acids. CDR1 and CDR2 from the germline V gene are LNHDA and SQIVND (reference sequence). V was clipped by 4 bases and J by 3 bases; unmatched bases: 3. CDR3 amino acids: CASSTGTANQPQHF. In DNA, the CDR3 is TGTGCCAGTAGTACGGGGACAGCCAATCAGCCCCAGCATTTT.

This clonotype was observed at least ten times. CDR3 DNA: TGTGCCAGCGGGGACAGGGGTAACTATGGCTACACCTTC. It codes for CASGDRGNYGYTF. The rearrangement links TRBV2 to TRBJ1-2, with 10 bases fitting TRBD1. V lost 8 bases, J lost 1 base, and 1 base stayed unmatched. The CDR3 covers 13 residues. CDR1 is SNHLY and CDR2 is FYNNEI in the germline V gene. Together with reference TRBV2 and TRBJ1-2, the CDR3 gives the full variable domain: EPEVTQTPSHQVTQMGQEVILRCVPISNHLYFYWYRQILGQKVEFLVSFYNNEISEKSEIFDDQFSVERPDGSNFTLKIRSTKLEDSAMYFCASGDRGNYGYTFGSGTRLTVV.

This clonotype was counted many times. CDR3 amino acids: CSVDSRVGSYEQYF. The CDR3 nucleotides read TGCAGCGTTGACTCAAGGGTTGGTTCCTACGAGCAGTACTTC. This chain connects TRBV29-1 to TRBJ2-7, with D unresolved. CDR3 length: 14 amino acids. V was trimmed by 3 bases and J by 1 base, leaving 13 bases between them. The germline CDR1 and CDR2 sequences are SQVTM and ANQGSEA.

The chain uses TRBV29-1 and TRBJ1-5; no definite D call. The germline CDR1 and CDR2 sequences are SQVTM and ANQGSEA. The CDR3 runs to 12 residues. The CDR3 nucleotides are TGCAGTTTGGACGGGTTCGATCAGCCCCAGCATTTT. Amino acids: CSLDGFDQPQHF.

The chain carries TRBV9 and TRBJ2-7; D uncertain. The DNA matches TRBJ2-1 better at its end, which makes the J call doubtful. CDR1 is SGDLS, CDR2 YYNGEE, per germline. CDR3 length: 12 amino acids. The CDR3 DNA sequence: TGTGCCAGCAGCGTCACGGACGGTGAGCAGTTCTTC. It is translated as CASSVTDGEQFF.

This clonotype was detected only a few times. This chain connects TRBV25-1 to TRBJ2-6; tentative D call: TRBD1 (5 bases). There are 19 residues in the CDR3. Trimming removed 5 bases from V and 0 bases from J, with 20 bases in between. From germline, CDR1 is MGHDK and CDR2 SYGVNS. CDR3 amino acids: CASSKDSFNFLSGANVLTF. In nucleotides, the CDR3 is TGTGCCAGCAGTAAAGACAGCTTTAACTTCCTCTCTGGGGCCAACGTCCTGACTTTC.

In its sample, this clonotype was seen many times. The chain uses TRBV7-6 and TRBJ1-5, with TRBD1 matching over 8 bases. Germline loops: CDR1 SGHVS, CDR2 FNYEAQ. There are 15 residues in the CDR3. J gave up 6 bases and V 2 bases, and 6 bases lay outside the gene matches. CDR3 sequence: CASSLNPGGGQPQHF. The DNA for the CDR3 is TGTGCCAGCAGCTTAAATCCAGGGGGCGGTCAGCCCCAGCATTTT.

This clonotype was seen ten or more times. The CDR3 loop is CASRGNTEAFF. The CDR3 DNA reads TGTGCCAGCAGGGGTAACACTGAAGCTTTCTTT. The V and J genes are TRBV25-1 and TRBJ1-1; D not certain. This CDR3 has 11 amino acids. Germline V CDR1 and CDR2: MGHDK, SYGVNS. Between the trimmed V and J ends, which lost 6 bases and 2 bases, there was a span of 4 bases.

This clonotype was recorded at least ten times. The chain carries TRBV6-6 and TRBJ1-1; unclear D gene. Germline CDR1 reads MNHNY; CDR2 reads SVGAGI (reference sequence). The CDR3 contains 14 residues. V lost 2 bases to trimming and J lost 1 base, with 8 bases between them. The CDR3 DNA is TGTGCCAGCAGTTACGTGGGCTCGAACACTGAAGCTTTCTTT. It encodes CASSYVGSNTEAFF.

The rearrangement uses TRBV7-9 and TRBJ1-1; TRBD1 agrees at 9 bases. There are 13 residues in the CDR3. Germline CDR1 and CDR2: SEHNR and FQNEAQ (reference sequence). V shed 5 bases and J 8 bases; nucleotides not matched to a gene: 6. CDR3 loop: CASSPVQGAEAFF. CDR3 coding DNA: TGTGCCAGCAGCCCCGTACAGGGGGCAGAAGCTTTCTTT.

The chain carries TRBV25-1 and TRBJ2-2; D is perhaps TRBD2 (5 bases). In germline, CDR1 is MGHDK, CDR2 SYGVNS. The CDR3 has 16 amino acids. V lost 4 bases, J lost 6 bases, and 18 bases lay in between. CDR3 sequence: CASSGLSRADPGELFF. The CDR3 DNA is TGTGCCAGCAGTGGCCTATCGCGGGCCGATCCCGGGGAGCTGTTTTTT.